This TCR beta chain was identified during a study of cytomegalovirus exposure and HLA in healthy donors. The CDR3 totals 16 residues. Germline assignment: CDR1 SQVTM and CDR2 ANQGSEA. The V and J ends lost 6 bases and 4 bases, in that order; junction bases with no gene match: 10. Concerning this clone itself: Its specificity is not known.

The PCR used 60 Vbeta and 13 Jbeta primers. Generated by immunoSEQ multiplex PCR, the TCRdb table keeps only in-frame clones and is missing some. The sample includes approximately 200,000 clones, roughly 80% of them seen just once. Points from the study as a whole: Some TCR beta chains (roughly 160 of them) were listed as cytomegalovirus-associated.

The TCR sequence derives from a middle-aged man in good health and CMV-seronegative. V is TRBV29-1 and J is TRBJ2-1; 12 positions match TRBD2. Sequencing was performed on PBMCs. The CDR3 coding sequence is TGCAGCGTCCCTCCTTCCGGGACTAGCGGGTACAATGAGCAGTTCTTC. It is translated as CSVPPSGTSGYNEQFF.